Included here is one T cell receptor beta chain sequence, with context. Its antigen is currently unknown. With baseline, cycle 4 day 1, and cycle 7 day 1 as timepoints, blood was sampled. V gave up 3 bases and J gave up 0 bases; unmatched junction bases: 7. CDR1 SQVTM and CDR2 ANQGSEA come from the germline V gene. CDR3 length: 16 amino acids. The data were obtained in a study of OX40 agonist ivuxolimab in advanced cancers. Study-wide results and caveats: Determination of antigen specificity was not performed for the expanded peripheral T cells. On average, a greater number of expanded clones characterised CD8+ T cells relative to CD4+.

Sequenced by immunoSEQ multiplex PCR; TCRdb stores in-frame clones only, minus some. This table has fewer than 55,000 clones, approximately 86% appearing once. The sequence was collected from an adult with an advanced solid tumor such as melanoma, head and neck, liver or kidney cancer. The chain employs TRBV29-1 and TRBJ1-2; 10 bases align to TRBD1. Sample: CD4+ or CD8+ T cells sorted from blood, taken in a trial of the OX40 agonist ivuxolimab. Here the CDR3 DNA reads TGCAGCGTTGAGACAGGGGGCAGAGGAGCTAACTATGGCTACACCTTC. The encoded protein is CSVETGGRGANYGYTF.